Sequencing of this T cell receptor beta chain was carried out in a study of T cell repertoires in cytomegalovirus infection. This clonotype has a count of ten or more. Its antigen is not identified. TCRdb used MiXCR to reprocess the reads, holding one entry per CDR3 protein. Seen here are approximately 990,000 distinct CDR3 sequences, roughly 31% observed once, and the top ten hold roughly 13%. The CDR3 length is 14 residues. The ends were cut back, 3 bases at V and 0 bases at J, with 8 bases in the middle. The germline CDR1 and CDR2 sequences are MNHNY and SVGAGI (reference sequence). This rearrangement joins TRBV6-6 to TRBJ1-1; D gene unclear. The starting material was cultured CD8+ T cells from PBMCs, obtained from culture after CMV antigen stimulation. The TCR comes from a human donor in good health (CMV status not recorded). Some clones in this sample may be carry-over from other donors' samples. The CDR3 nucleotides read TGTGCCAGCAGTTATGGGCAGATGAACACTGAAGCTTTCTTT. It yields the protein CASSYGQMNTEAFF.